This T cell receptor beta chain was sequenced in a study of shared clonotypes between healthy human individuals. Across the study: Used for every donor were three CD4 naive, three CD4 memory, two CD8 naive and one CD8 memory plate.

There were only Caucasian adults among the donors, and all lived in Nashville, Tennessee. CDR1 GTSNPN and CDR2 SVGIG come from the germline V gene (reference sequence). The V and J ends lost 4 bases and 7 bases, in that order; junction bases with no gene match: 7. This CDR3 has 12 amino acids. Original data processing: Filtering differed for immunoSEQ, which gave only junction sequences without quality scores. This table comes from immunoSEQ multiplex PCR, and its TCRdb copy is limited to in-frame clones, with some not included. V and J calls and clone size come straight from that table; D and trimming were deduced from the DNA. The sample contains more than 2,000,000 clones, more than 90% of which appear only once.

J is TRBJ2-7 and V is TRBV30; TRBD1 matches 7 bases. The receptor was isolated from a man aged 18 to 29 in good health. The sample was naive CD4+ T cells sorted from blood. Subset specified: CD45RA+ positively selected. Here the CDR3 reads CAWNSNRGEQYF. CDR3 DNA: TGTGCCTGGAACAGTAACAGGGGTGAGCAGTACTTC.